This is a list of T cell receptor beta chains from one sample in a study of T cell responses to AZD1222 COVID-19 vaccine. Generated by immunoSEQ multiplex PCR, the TCRdb table keeps only in-frame clones and is missing some. This table holds 80,000 or so clones, about 85% found once. The material was peripheral blood, obtained on day 0 of AZD1222 vaccination. These TCRs come from an adult in good health. Both conserved end residues are part of each CDR3. The D gene is left open where the match is weak. Only some rows state a clone size, as once, few, many or a class for expanded clones.

j_call d_call v_call clone_size cdr3_aa cdr3_nt
TRBJ1-2 . TRBV3-1/TRBV3-2 . CASSQGGANYGYTF TGTGCCAGCAGCCAGGGGGGCGCTAACTATGGCTACACCTTC
TRBJ2-1 . TRBV13 . CASSLDTYNEQFF TGTGCCAGCAGCTTGGACACCTACAATGAGCAGTTCTTC
TRBJ1-5 . TRBV12-5 . CASGLGQPGSQPQHF TGTGCTAGTGGTTTGGGCCAACCGGGATCTCAGCCCCAGCATTTT
TRBJ2-3 TRBD2 TRBV18 . CASSPGLAGTDTQYF TGTGCCAGCTCACCAGGCCTAGCGGGAACAGATACGCAGTATTTT
TRBJ1-1 . TRBV7-2 . CASSLTRAGAFF TGTGCCAGCAGCTTAACGAGGGCAGGCGCTTTCTTT
TRBJ2-3 . TRBV7-2 . CASSLVLADTQYF TGTGCCAGCAGCTTAGTACTAGCAGATACGCAGTATTTT
TRBJ2-7 . TRBV19 . CASSISSLYSYEQYF TGTGCCAGTAGTATTTCGTCGTTGTACAGCTACGAGCAGTACTTC
TRBJ1-4 . TRBV5-8 . CASSLGQGTNEKLFF TGTGCCAGCAGCTTGGGGCAGGGAACTAATGAAAAACTGTTTTTT
TRBJ2-3 . TRBV19 . CASSRQGTDTQYF TGTGCCAGTAGTAGACAGGGCACAGATACGCAGTATTTT
TRBJ2-7 TRBD1 TRBV5-6 . CASSFRDRGPEQYF TGTGCCAGCAGCTTCCGGGACAGGGGGCCCGAGCAGTACTTC
TRBJ2-1 . TRBV24-1 . CATSDLDHEQFF TGTGCCACCAGTGATTTGGACCATGAGCAGTTCTTC
TRBJ2-5 . TRBV7-9 . CASSLAFGEKETQYF TGTGCCAGCAGCTTAGCGTTTGGCGAGAAAGAGACCCAGTACTTC
TRBJ1-1 TRBD1 TRBV5-1 . CASSTGVNTEAFF TGCGCCAGCAGTACAGGGGTGAACACTGAAGCTTTCTTT
TRBJ1-1 . TRBV10-3 . CAISEPTGLVAEAFF TGTGCCATCAGTGAGCCAACAGGGCTAGTAGCTGAAGCTTTCTTT
TRBJ2-2 . TRBV7-9 . CASSEIPGYGELFF TGTGCCAGCAGCGAAATCCCCGGGTACGGGGAGCTGTTTTTT
TRBJ2-4 . TRBV15 . CATSRGSEQYKNIQYF TGTGCCACCAGCAGAGGGTCAGAACAGTACAAAAACATTCAGTACTTC
TRBJ1-3 TRBD1 TRBV9 . CASSETDRGGNTIYF TGTGCCAGCAGCGAAACGGACAGGGGCGGAAACACCATATATTTT
TRBJ2-2 TRBD2 TRBV3-1/TRBV3-2 . CASSPPGLAGSNTGELFF TGTGCCAGCAGCCCTCCGGGACTAGCGGGTTCGAACACCGGGGAGCTGTTTTTT
TRBJ1-2 . TRBV4-1 . CASSQDLAIGGYTF TGCGCCAGCAGCCAAGATTTGGCGATTGGAGGCTACACCTTC
TRBJ2-1 . TRBV15 . CATSRDPPKGSHYEQFF TGTGCCACCAGCAGAGATCCCCCGAAGGGTAGCCACTATGAGCAGTTCTTC
TRBJ2-5 . TRBV30 . CAWSSAGETQYF TGTGCCTGGAGTAGTGCGGGTGAGACCCAGTACTTC
TRBJ2-7 . TRBV7-9 . CASSLPSAKTYEQYF TGTGCCAGCAGCTTACCTTCCGCCAAGACCTACGAGCAGTACTTC
TRBJ2-1 . TRBV19 . CASGEVVGGPFYNEQFF TGTGCCAGTGGAGAAGTGGTAGGAGGGCCTTTCTACAATGAGCAGTTCTTC
TRBJ2-2 . TRBV30 . CAWSASFTGELFF TGTGCCTGGAGTGCTTCATTCACCGGGGAGCTGTTTTTT
TRBJ1-6 . TRBV2 . CASSIEDNNNSPLHF TGTGCCAGCTCCATTGAGGACAACAATAATTCACCCCTCCACTTT
TRBJ1-3 TRBD1 TRBV19 . CASKGDSRALGTIYF TGTGCCAGTAAGGGGGACAGCCGGGCCCTGGGCACCATATATTTT
TRBJ1-1 . TRBV2 . CASSEGRTPNTEAFF TGTGCCAGCAGTGAAGGGCGCACACCCAACACTGAAGCTTTCTTT
TRBJ2-7 TRBD2 TRBV30 . CACAKAGDSYEQYF TGTGCCTGTGCAAAAGCGGGAGACTCCTACGAGCAGTACTTC
TRBJ2-4 TRBD2 TRBV28 . CASSLSGSKNIQYF TGTGCCAGCAGTTTAAGCGGGAGTAAAAACATTCAGTACTTC
TRBJ1-1 . TRBV19 . CASMGQERTEAFF TGTGCCAGTATGGGACAAGAACGCACTGAAGCTTTCTTT
TRBJ2-7 . TRBV7-9 . CASSLKDVGAGEQYF TGTGCCAGCAGCTTAAAAGACGTGGGGGCAGGGGAGCAGTACTTC
TRBJ1-6 . TRBV5-1 . CASSLVSLSSYNSPLHF TGCGCCAGCAGCTTGGTCAGCCTATCCTCCTATAATTCACCCCTCCACTTT
TRBJ1-5 TRBD1 TRBV19 once CASSPQGAAQPQHF TGTGCCAGTAGTCCACAGGGGGCCGCTCAGCCCCAGCATTTT
TRBJ2-1 TRBD1 TRBV5-4 . CASTNGQGPYNEQFF TGTGCCAGCACCAACGGACAGGGCCCCTACAATGAGCAGTTCTTC
TRBJ2-7 . TRBV9 . CASGRQASSYEQYF TGTGCCAGCGGGAGACAGGCGAGCTCCTACGAGCAGTACTTC
TRBJ1-2 TRBD1 TRBV5-1 . CASSRTGGVNGGYTF TGCGCCAGCAGCCGGACAGGGGGCGTTAATGGTGGCTACACCTTC
TRBJ1-4 . TRBV5-5 . CASSLIGAENEKLFF TGTGCCAGCAGCTTGATAGGTGCCGAGAATGAAAAACTGTTTTTT
TRBJ1-4 . TRBV4-2 once CASSHLDSNEKLFF TGTGCCAGCAGCCACCTGGACAGTAATGAAAAACTGTTTTTT
TRBJ2-7 . TRBV10-3 . CAISESGAAEQYF TGTGCCATCAGTGAGTCGGGCGCAGCCGAGCAGTACTTC
TRBJ1-5 . TRBV27 . CASSLTWDYSNQPQHF TGTGCCAGCAGTTTAACCTGGGATTATAGCAATCAGCCCCAGCATTTT
TRBJ2-1 . TRBV7-9 . CASILTGKINEQFF TGTGCCAGTATACTGACAGGTAAAATCAATGAGCAGTTCTTC
TRBJ1-6 . TRBV6-5 . CASSYLGYSPLHF TGTGCCAGCAGTTACTTGGGTTATTCACCCCTCCACTTT
TRBJ2-1 TRBD2 TRBV6-5 . CASSSLGSGGYNEQFF TGTGCCAGCAGTTCCCTGGGTAGCGGGGGCTACAATGAGCAGTTCTTC
TRBJ2-3 . TRBV7-9 . CASSLDHTDTQYF TGTGCCAGCAGCTTAGACCACACAGATACGCAGTATTTT
TRBJ1-2 . TRBV2 few CASSEAMDGNYGYTF TGTGCCAGCAGTGAGGCTATGGACGGTAACTATGGCTACACCTTC
TRBJ2-3 . TRBV5-1 . CASSPQGQTDTQYF TGCGCCAGCAGCCCCCAGGGCCAGACAGATACGCAGTATTTT
TRBJ2-1 TRBD1 TRBV7-3 once CASSEGDRGNEQFF TGTGCCAGCAGCGAGGGAGACAGGGGGAATGAGCAGTTCTTC
TRBJ1-5 TRBD1 TRBV19 . CAISPGQVFQPQHF TGTGCCATCTCGCCGGGACAGGTTTTTCAGCCCCAGCATTTT
TRBJ1-5 . TRBV16 . CASSQSRGDSNQPQHF TGTGCCAGCAGCCAATCAAGAGGGGATAGCAATCAGCCCCAGCATTTT
TRBJ1-2 . TRBV27 . CASSPGDTIFLDGYTF TGTGCCAGCAGTCCCGGGGACACAATTTTTTTAGATGGCTACACCTTC
TRBJ2-1 TRBD1 TRBV9 . CASSDKTGGSYNEQFF TGTGCCAGCAGCGATAAAACAGGGGGCTCCTACAATGAGCAGTTCTTC
TRBJ1-1 TRBD1 TRBV6-2/TRBV6-3 . CASSFDNRDREAKAFF TGTGCCAGCAGTTTTGATAACCGGGACAGGGAGGCTAAGGCTTTCTTT
TRBJ2-3 . TRBV6-1 . CASSDWTVLSTDTQYF TGTGCCAGCAGTGATTGGACGGTTTTAAGCACAGATACGCAGTATTTT